The 25 T cell receptor beta chains below were found in one sample sequenced in a study of blood T cells in healthy people across ages. A J-beta primer mix and a sample-barcoded 5' primer were used in a second PCR of roughly 7 to 12 cycles. TCRdb re-derived calls from the 5' RACE reads in MiXCR, one entry per CDR3 protein. The repertoire has about a million distinct CDR3 sequences, 35% to 45% of them found once; the top ten carry around 14%. The sample was blood. These receptors all come from a man aged 18-30 years in good health.

This rearrangement joins TRBV7-9 to TRBJ1-1, with D unclear. Trimming stripped 7 bases from V and 0 bases from J, with 21 bases between. This CDR3 spans 17 amino acids. The germline V gene has CDR1 SEHNR and CDR2 FQNEAQ (reference sequence). CDR3 DNA: TGTGCCAGCATCACTCCCGGGGAACGGGTCATGAACACTGAAGCTTTCTTT. This sequence encodes CASITPGERVMNTEAFF.

There are a few counts of this clonotype. V is TRBV20-1 and J is TRBJ1-1, with 8 nucleotides matching TRBD1. V dropped 6 bases and J dropped 5; count of bases not matched to a gene: 14. Germline values: CDR1 DFQATT, CDR2 SNEGSKA (reference sequence). The length of the CDR3 is 15 residues. The CDR3 coding sequence is TGCAGTGCGCCTATAGGACAGGGACGGGTTACTGAAGCTTTCTTT. This codes for CSAPIGQGRVTEAFF.

The gene calls are TRBV10-3 and TRBJ2-1, with 9 positions matching TRBD2. Germline V gene data show CDR1 as ENHRY and CDR2 as SYGVKD. J gave up 0 bases and V 4 bases, and 10 bases lay outside the gene matches. The CDR3 loop spans 18 amino acids. This CDR3 reads CAISGNTGRGGSYNEQFF. The CDR3 coding sequence is TGTGCCATCAGTGGAAATACCGGGCGGGGGGGCTCCTACAATGAGCAGTTCTTC.

This chain joins TRBV12-3 or TRBV12-4 and TRBJ1-1; D remains unclear. The CDR3 extends over 14 amino acids. The V gene lost 3 bases and the J gene lost 1 base, with 9 bases spanning the gap. The CDR3 spells CASSFKHKNTEAFF. CDR3 nucleotides: TGTGCCAGCAGTTTCAAACATAAGAACACTGAAGCTTTCTTT.

This clonotype was found a few times. J is TRBJ1-6 and V is TRBV20-1; perhaps TRBD1 as D (5 bases). Germline CDR1 is DFQATT and CDR2 is SNEGSKA (reference sequence). The CDR3 sequence is 16 residues long. The V end was cut by 2 bases, the J end by 4 bases, with 15 bases between. The CDR3 loop is CSARLRQGWYNSPLHF. CDR3 nucleotides: TGCAGTGCTAGACTCCGGCAGGGTTGGTATAATTCACCCCTCCACTTT.

The chain recombines TRBV7-3 with TRBJ1-2; tentatively, D is TRBD1 (5 bases). There are 13 residues in the CDR3. Germline V gene data show CDR1 as SGHTA and CDR2 as FQGTGA. Deletions cut 1 base from V and 13 bases from J, with 16 bases between. The CDR3, as DNA: TGTGCCAGCAGCTTAAATGCCCGCGGGGCTTGCACCTTC. It codes for CASSLNARGACTF. Full variable domain (missing parts from reference TRBV7-3 and TRBJ1-2): GAGVSQTPSNKVTEKGKYVELRCDPISGHTALYWYRQSLGQGPEFLIYFQGTGAADDSGLPNDRFFAVRPEGSVSTLKIQRTERGDSAVYLCASSLNARGACTFGSGTRLTVV.

The genes are TRBV20-1 and TRBJ2-7; no firm D call. The CDR3 length is 12 residues. Germline values: CDR1 DFQATT, CDR2 SNEGSKA (reference sequence). The germline V and J ends were trimmed by 3 bases and 0 bases, with 6 bases remaining between them. The CDR3 bases are TGCAGTGCTAGCCCCGGCTCCTACGAGCAGTACTTC. This sequence encodes CSASPGSYEQYF.

The CDR3, as DNA: TGTGCCAGCAGCCAGACACCTTTCAGCTCCTACAATGAGCAGTTCTTC. This sequence encodes CASSQTPFSSYNEQFF. The rearrangement links TRBV7-2 to TRBJ2-1; D unresolved. The CDR3 runs to 16 residues. The germline CDR1 and CDR2 sequences are SGHTA and FQGNSA. The V and J ends lost 5 bases and 0 bases respectively, with 14 bases between them.

Ten or more counts support this clonotype. J is TRBJ2-7 and V is TRBV4-2; 10 bases are a match to TRBD2. The CDR3 length is 15 residues. Germline loops: CDR1 LGHNA, CDR2 YNFKEQ. With V trimmed by 0 bases and J by 2 bases, 1 base remained unmatched. The CDR3 here is CASSQDTSGAYEQYF. In DNA form, the CDR3 reads TGTGCCAGCAGCCAAGATACTAGCGGGGCCTACGAGCAGTACTTC.

The rearrangement joins TRBV12-5 to TRBJ2-1; D might be TRBD2 (6 bases). The germline CDR1 and CDR2 sequences are LGHNT and FRNRAP. This CDR3 is built from 16 residues. V was clipped by 6 bases and J by 9 bases, with 24 bases between them. The chain's CDR3 is CASGPRTGTELGEQFF. The CDR3, as DNA: TGTGCTAGTGGCCCCAGAACCGGGACTGAGTTAGGTGAGCAGTTCTTC.

The chain joins TRBV6-6 to TRBJ1-4; D unresolved. The germline V gene has CDR1 MNHNY and CDR2 SVGAGI (reference sequence). The CDR3 runs to 13 residues. V was clipped by 6 bases and J by 7 bases, with 12 bases between them. The DNA of the CDR3 is TGTGCCAGCAGGTCCCATTGGGGTGAAAAACTGTTTTTT. Residues: CASRSHWGEKLFF.

The chain carries TRBV10-1 and TRBJ2-3, with D possibly TRBD2 on 6 matching bases. The CDR3 consists of 16 residues. CDR1 is WNHNN and CDR2 is SYGVQD in the germline V gene (reference sequence). Trimming shortened V by 1 base and J by 14 bases, and 25 bases separated the two germline ends. CDR3 in DNA: TGCGCCAGCAGTGAGTTTGCGGGGTCCGGGCACAGATACGCGTATTTT. Residues: CASSEFAGSGHRYAYF.

The sample holds a few counts of this clonotype. This chain uses TRBV12-3 or TRBV12-4 with TRBJ1-2, with D possibly TRBD1 on 5 matching bases. CDR3 length: 15 residues. V was trimmed by 3 bases and J by 2 bases, leaving 13 bases between them. CDR3 bases: TGTGCCAGCAGTTTTGTAGGACAAGTCAACTATGGCTACACCTTC. It yields the protein CASSFVGQVNYGYTF.

This chain links TRBV7-9 with TRBJ2-3, with 9 bases identical to TRBD1. This CDR3 contains 16 residues. The J segment lost 6 bases and the V segment lost 4 bases, leaving 11 bases of the junction unmatched. CDR1 SEHNR and CDR2 FQNEAQ come from the germline V gene (reference sequence). The DNA of the CDR3 is TGTGCCAGCAGCTCAGTGCCGGGACAGGGTATTGATACGCAGTATTTT. Its protein product is CASSSVPGQGIDTQYF.

The V gene is TRBV7-2, the J gene TRBJ2-7, with D perhaps being TRBD1 or TRBD2 (6 bases each). The V gene's germline CDR1 is SGHTA and CDR2 FQGNSA. Between the trimmed V and J ends, which lost 1 base and 7 bases, there was a span of 14 bases. The CDR3 contains 14 residues. CDR3 amino acids: CASSLDREDNEQYF. CDR3 nucleotides: TGTGCCAGCAGCTTAGACAGGGAGGACAATGAGCAGTACTTC.

The chain is built from TRBV7-2 and TRBJ2-1; the match to TRBD2 covers 10 bases. CDR3 length equals 15 residues. V was clipped by 1 base and J by 7 bases; unmatched bases: 4. Germline V gene sequence: CDR1 SGHTA, CDR2 FQGNSA. In nucleotides, the CDR3 is TGTGCCAGCAGCTTAGACGGACTAGCGGTGAATGAGCAGTTCTTC. It yields the protein CASSLDGLAVNEQFF.

The chain recombines TRBV10-3 with TRBJ1-4; no definite D call. The CDR3 length is 12 residues. With 3 bases removed from V and 16 bases from J, the gap between germline ends came to 15 bases. Germline CDR1 is ENHRY and CDR2 is SYGVKD. The CDR3 loop reads CAISDGLNERFF. CDR3 nucleotide sequence: TGTGCCATCAGTGACGGTTTAAATGAACGGTTTTTT.

Only a few counts were recorded for this clonotype. This chain joins TRBV4-3 and TRBJ1-6, with unresolved D. The CDR3 is 15 residues long. Per the germline V gene, CDR1 is LGHNA and CDR2 is YSLEER. Trimming took off 1 base at V and 5 bases at J, with 9 bases between the two ends. The CDR3 region is CASSQARFDNSPLHF. CDR3 coding DNA: TGCGCCAGCAGCCAAGCCCGTTTCGATAATTCACCCCTCCACTTT.

The rearrangement joins TRBV5-1 to TRBJ2-1, with 10 bases identical to TRBD1. The germline CDR1 and CDR2 sequences are SGHRS and YFSETQ. V lost 4 bases to trimming and J lost 7 bases; unmatched junction nucleotides: 5. The CDR3 is 14 amino acids. In DNA form, the CDR3 reads TGCGCCAGCAGCCCTGGACAGGGGGGGAATGAGCAGTTCTTC. Translated: CASSPGQGGNEQFF.

V gene TRBV7-2 combines with J gene TRBJ1-4, with TRBD1 matching over 7 bases. Germline V gene lookup returns CDR1 SGHTA and CDR2 FQGNSA. V shed 2 bases and J 8 bases; nucleotides not matched to a gene: 5. This CDR3 region has 14 residues. The CDR3 DNA sequence: TGTGCCAGCAGCTTACCAGGGGGAGGCGAAAAACTGTTTTTT. Amino acid sequence: CASSLPGGGEKLFF. The full variable domain, in which reference TRBV7-2 and TRBJ1-4 provide the parts outside the CDR3, is GAGVSQSPSNKVTEKGKDVELRCDPISGHTALYWYRQSLGQGLEFLIYFQGNSAPDKSGLPSDRFSAERTGGSVSTLTIQRTQQEDSAVYLCASSLPGGGEKLFFGSGTQLSVL.

The genes are TRBV3-1 and TRBJ1-5, with D tentatively TRBD1 (6 bases). The CDR3 contains 14 residues. Trimming pared 3 bases from V and 3 bases from J, leaving 9 bases between. CDR1 is LGHDT and CDR2 is YNNKEL in the germline V gene (reference sequence). CDR3 DNA: TGTGCCAGCAGCCACCAGGGGCTCAATCAGCCCCAGCATTTT. Protein product: CASSHQGLNQPQHF.

This clonotype was counted between two and nine times. The rearrangement links TRBV6-5 to TRBJ1-4; 7 bases map to TRBD1. The CDR3 has 15 amino acids. Germline values: CDR1 MNHEY, CDR2 SVGAGI. V gave up 8 bases and J gave up 7 bases; unmatched junction bases: 13. Here the CDR3 DNA reads TGTGCCAGCGGGTACGGACGACAGGGAAGTGAAAAACTGTTTTTT. It codes for CASGYGRQGSEKLFF.

V is TRBV6-5 and J is TRBJ2-2; 8 bases agree with TRBD2. Trimming took 3 bases from V and 0 from J; bases not matched to a gene: 15. In germline, CDR1 is MNHEY, CDR2 SVGAGI. CDR3 length: 20 amino acids. The CDR3 nucleotides read TGTGCCAGCAGTTATGGCCCCTCCCTACTAGCGGAGTCGAACACCGGGGAGCTGTTTTTT. The encoded protein is CASSYGPSLLAESNTGELFF.

The V and J genes are TRBV9 and TRBJ1-1, with D hard to call. CDR3 size: 11 residues. V lost 7 bases, J lost 7 bases, and 11 bases lay in between. Looked up from germline, CDR1 is SGDLS and CDR2 is YYNGEE. The chain's CDR3 is CASGRWGEAFF. CDR3 DNA sequence: TGTGCCAGCGGGAGATGGGGTGAAGCTTTCTTT.

The chain recombines TRBV13 with TRBJ1-2; tentative D call: TRBD1 (6 bases). The CDR3 has 16 amino acids. Germline CDR1 is PRHDT and CDR2 is FYEKMQ (reference sequence). V lost 1 base to trimming and J lost 0 bases, with 12 bases between them. The CDR3 reads CASSLVGRGANYGYTF. Written as DNA, the CDR3 is TGTGCCAGCAGCTTAGTGGGCAGGGGAGCTAACTATGGCTACACCTTC.